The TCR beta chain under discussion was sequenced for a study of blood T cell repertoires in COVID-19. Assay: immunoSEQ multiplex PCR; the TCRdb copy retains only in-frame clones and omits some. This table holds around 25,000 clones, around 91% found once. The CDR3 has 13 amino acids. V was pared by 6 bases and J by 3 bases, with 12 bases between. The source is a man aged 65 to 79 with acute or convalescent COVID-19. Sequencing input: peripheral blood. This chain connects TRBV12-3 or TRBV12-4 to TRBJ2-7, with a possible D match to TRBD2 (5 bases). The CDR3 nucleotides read TGTGCCAGCAGCTACGGACGGGACTACGAGCAGTACTTC. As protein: CASSYGRDYEQYF.